Below, one T cell receptor beta chain is given with its context. Its antigen is not identified. The data are from a study of monozygotic twins with inflammatory bowel disease. Notes on the study in general: Twins with IBD were found to have lower TCRbeta diversity (inverse Simpson) than healthy co-twins. Compared with healthy twins, IBD patients shared fewer clonotypes with others, especially with disease activity.

This CDR3 contains 15 residues. Germline-derived CDR1 and CDR2 are KGHSH and LQKENI. Through template switching, UMIs that included a 6-nucleotide sample barcode were added. TCRdb reprocessed the 5' RACE reads and keeps a single row for each CDR3 protein, giving no DNA. Listed are 300,000 to 400,000 distinct CDR3 sequences; approximately 2% falls within the top ten. Investigators extracted total RNA from whole blood and did not sort T cells. The clonotype was recovered from a human donor with ulcerative colitis or Crohn's disease, or a healthy co-twin of an affected twin (not recorded which). The rearrangement joins TRBV18 to TRBJ2-7; TCRdb lists TRBD1, though no DNA is available to test this call. Sequences were obtained from blood. This CDR3 is CASSANPGTGGRQYF.